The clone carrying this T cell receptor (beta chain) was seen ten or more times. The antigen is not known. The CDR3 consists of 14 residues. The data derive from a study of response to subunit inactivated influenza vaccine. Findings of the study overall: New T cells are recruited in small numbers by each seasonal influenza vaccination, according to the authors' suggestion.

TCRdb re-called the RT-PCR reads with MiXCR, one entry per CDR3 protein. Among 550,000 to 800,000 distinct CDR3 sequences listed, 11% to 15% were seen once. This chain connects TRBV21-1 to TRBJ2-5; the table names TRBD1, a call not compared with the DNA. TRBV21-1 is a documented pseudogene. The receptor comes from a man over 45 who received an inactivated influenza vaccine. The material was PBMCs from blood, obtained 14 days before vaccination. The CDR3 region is CASSKNPGKETQYF. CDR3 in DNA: TGTGCCAGCAGCAAAAATCCGGGCAAAGAGACCCAGTACTTC.